This record concerns one T cell receptor beta chain sequence. The record originates from a study of Ad26.COV2.S vaccination and SARS-CoV-2 variants. Measured with immunoSEQ multiplex PCR; TCRdb has only the in-frame clones, and not every one. This sample has roughly 700,000 clones, with roughly nine tenths found just once. As for treatment: 19 received Ad26.COV2.S at low or high dose, single or two shots; roughly five received placebo; per-sample allocation not given. The samples date from day 63 after the first vaccine or placebo injection. This CDR3 is built from 12 residues. The V end was cut by 2 bases, the J end by 11 bases, with 12 bases between. Germline CDR1 MNHNY, CDR2 SVGAGI (reference sequence).

The source of this sequence is a person aged 18-60 years who received the Ad26.COV2.S COVID-19 vaccine or a placebo. V gene TRBV6-6 combines with J gene TRBJ1-1; D is perhaps TRBD1 (6 bases). This specimen was peripheral blood, taken in a trial of Ad26.COV2.S vaccine versus placebo. As DNA, the CDR3 is TGTGCCAGCAGTTACCCCGGGGGCCTCGCTTTCTTT. Protein product: CASSYPGGLAFF.